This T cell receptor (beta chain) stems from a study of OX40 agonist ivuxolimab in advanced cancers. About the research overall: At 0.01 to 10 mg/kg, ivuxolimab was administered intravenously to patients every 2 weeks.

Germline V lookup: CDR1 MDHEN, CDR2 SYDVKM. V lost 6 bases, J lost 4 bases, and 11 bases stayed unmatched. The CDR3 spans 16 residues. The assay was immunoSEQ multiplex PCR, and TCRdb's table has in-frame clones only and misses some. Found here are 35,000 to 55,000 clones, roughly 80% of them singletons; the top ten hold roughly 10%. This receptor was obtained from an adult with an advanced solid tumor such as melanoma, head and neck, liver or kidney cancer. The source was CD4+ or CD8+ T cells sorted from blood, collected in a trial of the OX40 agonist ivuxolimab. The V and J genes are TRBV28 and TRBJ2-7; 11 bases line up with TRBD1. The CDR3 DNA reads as TGTGCCAGCAGCCAGCCGGGGACAGGGGGTTCATACGAGCAGTACTTC. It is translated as CASSQPGTGGSYEQYF.